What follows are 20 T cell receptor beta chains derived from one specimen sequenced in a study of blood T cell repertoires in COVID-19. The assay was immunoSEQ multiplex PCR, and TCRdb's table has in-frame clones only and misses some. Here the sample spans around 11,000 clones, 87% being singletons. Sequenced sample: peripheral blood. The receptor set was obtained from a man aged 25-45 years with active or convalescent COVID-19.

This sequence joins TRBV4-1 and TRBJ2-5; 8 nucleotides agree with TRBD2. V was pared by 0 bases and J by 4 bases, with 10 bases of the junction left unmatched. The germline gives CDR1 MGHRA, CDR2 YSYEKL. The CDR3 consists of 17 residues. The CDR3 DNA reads TGCGCCAGCAGCCAAGAACCCCAGCGGGGGTTAGGAGAGACCCAGTACTTC. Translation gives CASSQEPQRGLGETQYF.

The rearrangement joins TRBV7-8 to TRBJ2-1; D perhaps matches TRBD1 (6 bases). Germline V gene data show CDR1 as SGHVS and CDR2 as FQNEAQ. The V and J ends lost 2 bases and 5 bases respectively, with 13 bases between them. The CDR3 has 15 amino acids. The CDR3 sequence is CASSLTRDTNNEQFF. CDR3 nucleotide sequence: TGTGCCAGCAGCTTAACTCGGGACACCAACAATGAGCAGTTCTTC. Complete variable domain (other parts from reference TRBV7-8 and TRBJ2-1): GAGVSQSPRYKVAKRGQDVALRCDPISGHVSLFWYQQALGQGPEFLTYFQNEAQLDKSGLPSDRFFAERPEGSVSTLKIQRTQQEDSAVYLCASSLTRDTNNEQFFGPGTRLTVL.

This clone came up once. The CDR3 DNA sequence: TGTGCCAGCAGCTTAGGAGGGGGACTATCCTACAATGAGCAGTTCTTC. Its translation is CASSLGGGLSYNEQFF. The V call is TRBV5-4, the J call TRBJ2-1, with D perhaps matching TRBD2 (7 bases). The CDR3 sequence is 16 residues long. The V gene lost 2 bases and the J gene lost 1 base, with 13 bases spanning the gap. Germline V gene data show CDR1 as SGHNT and CDR2 as YYREEE (reference sequence).

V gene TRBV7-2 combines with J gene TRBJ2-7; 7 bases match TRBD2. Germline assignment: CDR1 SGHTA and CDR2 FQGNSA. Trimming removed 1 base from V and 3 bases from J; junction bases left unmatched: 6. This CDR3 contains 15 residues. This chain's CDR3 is CASSLGGLGVYEQYF. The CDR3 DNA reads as TGTGCCAGCAGCTTAGGAGGACTAGGCGTCTACGAGCAGTACTTC. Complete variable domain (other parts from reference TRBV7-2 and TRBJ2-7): GAGVSQSPSNKVTEKGKDVELRCDPISGHTALYWYRQSLGQGLEFLIYFQGNSAPDKSGLPSDRFSAERTGGSVSTLTIQRTQQEDSAVYLCASSLGGLGVYEQYFGPGTRLTVT.

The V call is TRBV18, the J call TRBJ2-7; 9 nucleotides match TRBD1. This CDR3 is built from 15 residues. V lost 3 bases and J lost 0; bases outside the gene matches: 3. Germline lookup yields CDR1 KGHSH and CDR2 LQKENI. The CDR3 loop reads CASSPADRGSYEQYF. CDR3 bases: TGTGCCAGCTCACCCGCGGACAGGGGCTCCTACGAGCAGTACTTC.

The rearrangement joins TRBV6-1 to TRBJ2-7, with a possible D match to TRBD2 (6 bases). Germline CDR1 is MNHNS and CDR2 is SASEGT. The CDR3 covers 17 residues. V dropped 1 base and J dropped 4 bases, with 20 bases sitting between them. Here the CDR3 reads CASSEVGIGTVHYEQYV. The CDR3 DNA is TGTGCCAGCAGTGAAGTAGGAATTGGGACTGTCCATTACGAGCAGTACGTC.

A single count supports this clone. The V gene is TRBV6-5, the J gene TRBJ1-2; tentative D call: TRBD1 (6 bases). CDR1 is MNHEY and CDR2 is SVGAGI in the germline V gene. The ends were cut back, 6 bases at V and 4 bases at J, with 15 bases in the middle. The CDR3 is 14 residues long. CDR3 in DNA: TGTGCCAGCAGAATCGCGACAGGCGGCTATGGCTACACCTTC. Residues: CASRIATGGYGYTF.

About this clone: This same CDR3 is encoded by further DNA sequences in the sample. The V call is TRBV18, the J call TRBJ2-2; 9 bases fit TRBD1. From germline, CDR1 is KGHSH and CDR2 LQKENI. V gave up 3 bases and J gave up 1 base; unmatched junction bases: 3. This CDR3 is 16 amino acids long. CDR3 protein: CASSPPTGGNTGELFF. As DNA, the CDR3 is TGTGCCAGCTCACCGCCGACAGGGGGGAACACCGGGGAGCTGTTTTTT.

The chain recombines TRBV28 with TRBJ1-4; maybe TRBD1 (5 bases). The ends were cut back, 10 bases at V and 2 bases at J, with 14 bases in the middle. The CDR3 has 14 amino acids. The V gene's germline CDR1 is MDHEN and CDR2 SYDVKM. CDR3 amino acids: CATREGATNEKLFF. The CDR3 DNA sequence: TGTGCCACCCGAGAAGGGGCCACTAATGAAAAACTGTTTTTT.

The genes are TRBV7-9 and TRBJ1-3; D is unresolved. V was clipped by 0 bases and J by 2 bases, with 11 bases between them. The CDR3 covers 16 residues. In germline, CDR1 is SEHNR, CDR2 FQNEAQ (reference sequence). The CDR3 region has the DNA TGTGCCAGCAGCTTAGCAATCGGGGTTCCTGGAAACACCATATATTTT. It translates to CASSLAIGVPGNTIYF.

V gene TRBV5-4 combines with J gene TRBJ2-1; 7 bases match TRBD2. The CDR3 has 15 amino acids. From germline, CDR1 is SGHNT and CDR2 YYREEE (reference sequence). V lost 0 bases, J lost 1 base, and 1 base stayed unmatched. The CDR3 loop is CASSLGGGSYNEQFF. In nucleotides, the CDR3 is TGTGCCAGCAGCTTGGGCGGGGGATCCTACAATGAGCAGTTCTTC.

CDR3 bases: TGTGCCAGCAGCCCCTCCCGGGGGGGGTTTGGGGCCAACGTCCTGACTTTC. This gives the protein CASSPSRGGFGANVLTF. The V call is TRBV7-8, the J call TRBJ2-6, with 8 positions matching TRBD2. CDR3 length: 17 amino acids. CDR1 is SGHVS, CDR2 FQNEAQ, per germline. The V segment lost 5 bases and the J segment 3 bases; nucleotides outside the gene matches: 9.

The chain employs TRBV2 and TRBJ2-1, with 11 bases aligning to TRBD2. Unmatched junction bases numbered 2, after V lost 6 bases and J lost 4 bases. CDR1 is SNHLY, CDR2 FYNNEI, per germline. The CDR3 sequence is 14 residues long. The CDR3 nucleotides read TGTGCCAGCAGGGGACTAGCGGAGTACAATGAGCAGTTCTTC. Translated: CASRGLAEYNEQFF.

CDR3 sequence reads: CASSDSAGSNQPQHF. The CDR3 nucleotides read TGTGCCAGCAGTGACTCTGCGGGGTCGAATCAGCCCCAGCATTTT. The genes are TRBV6-4 and TRBJ1-5; D gene ambiguous. V gave up 0 bases and J gave up 4 bases, with 10 bases separating them. Germline V gene lookup returns CDR1 MRHNA and CDR2 SNTAGT. The CDR3 consists of 15 residues.

CDR3 nucleotides: TGTGCCAGAGAAAGGCACCAGGCTAATGAAAAACTGTTTTTT. Amino acid sequence: CARERHQANEKLFF. J is TRBJ1-4 and V is TRBV7-9; D uncertain. Germline CDR1 reads SEHNR; CDR2 reads FQNEAQ (reference sequence). Trimming shortened V by 9 bases and J by 3 bases, and 14 bases separated the two germline ends. This CDR3 is 14 amino acids long.

As DNA, the CDR3 is TGTGCCACCAGCACGACTAGCGGCCAAGAGACCCAGTACTTC. Residues: CATSTTSGQETQYF. This rearrangement joins TRBV15 to TRBJ2-5; 9 bases map to TRBD2. The germline CDR1 and CDR2 sequences are LNHNV and YYDKDF (reference sequence). The trim removed 4 bases at V and 1 base at J, leaving 1 base unmatched. This CDR3 has 14 amino acids.

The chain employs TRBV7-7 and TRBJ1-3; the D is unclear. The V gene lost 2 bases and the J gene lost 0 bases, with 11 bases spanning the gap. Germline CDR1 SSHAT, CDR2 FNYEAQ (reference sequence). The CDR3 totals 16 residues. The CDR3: CASSLSVLSSGNTIYF. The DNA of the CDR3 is TGTGCCAGCAGCTTAAGCGTCCTGAGCTCTGGAAACACCATATATTTT.

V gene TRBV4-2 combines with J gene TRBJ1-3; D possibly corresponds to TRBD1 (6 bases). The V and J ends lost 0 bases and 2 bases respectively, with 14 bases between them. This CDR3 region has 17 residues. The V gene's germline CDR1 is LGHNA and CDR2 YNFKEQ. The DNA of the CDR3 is TGTGCCAGCAGCCAAGATCTTTCCGGGACAACTGGAAACACCATATATTTT. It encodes CASSQDLSGTTGNTIYF.

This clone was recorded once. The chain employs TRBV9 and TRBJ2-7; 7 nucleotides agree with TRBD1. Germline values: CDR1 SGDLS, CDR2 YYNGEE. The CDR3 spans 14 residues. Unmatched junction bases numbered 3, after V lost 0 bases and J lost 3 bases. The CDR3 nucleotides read TGTGCCAGCAGCGTAGCACAGGGGAGCTACGAGCAGTACTTC. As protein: CASSVAQGSYEQYF.

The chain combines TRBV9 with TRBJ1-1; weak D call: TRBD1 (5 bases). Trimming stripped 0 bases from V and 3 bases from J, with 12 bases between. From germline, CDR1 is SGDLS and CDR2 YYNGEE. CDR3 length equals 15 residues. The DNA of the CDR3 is TGTGCCAGCAGCGTAGTGGGGGGGTGGTACACTGAAGCTTTCTTT. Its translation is CASSVVGGWYTEAFF.